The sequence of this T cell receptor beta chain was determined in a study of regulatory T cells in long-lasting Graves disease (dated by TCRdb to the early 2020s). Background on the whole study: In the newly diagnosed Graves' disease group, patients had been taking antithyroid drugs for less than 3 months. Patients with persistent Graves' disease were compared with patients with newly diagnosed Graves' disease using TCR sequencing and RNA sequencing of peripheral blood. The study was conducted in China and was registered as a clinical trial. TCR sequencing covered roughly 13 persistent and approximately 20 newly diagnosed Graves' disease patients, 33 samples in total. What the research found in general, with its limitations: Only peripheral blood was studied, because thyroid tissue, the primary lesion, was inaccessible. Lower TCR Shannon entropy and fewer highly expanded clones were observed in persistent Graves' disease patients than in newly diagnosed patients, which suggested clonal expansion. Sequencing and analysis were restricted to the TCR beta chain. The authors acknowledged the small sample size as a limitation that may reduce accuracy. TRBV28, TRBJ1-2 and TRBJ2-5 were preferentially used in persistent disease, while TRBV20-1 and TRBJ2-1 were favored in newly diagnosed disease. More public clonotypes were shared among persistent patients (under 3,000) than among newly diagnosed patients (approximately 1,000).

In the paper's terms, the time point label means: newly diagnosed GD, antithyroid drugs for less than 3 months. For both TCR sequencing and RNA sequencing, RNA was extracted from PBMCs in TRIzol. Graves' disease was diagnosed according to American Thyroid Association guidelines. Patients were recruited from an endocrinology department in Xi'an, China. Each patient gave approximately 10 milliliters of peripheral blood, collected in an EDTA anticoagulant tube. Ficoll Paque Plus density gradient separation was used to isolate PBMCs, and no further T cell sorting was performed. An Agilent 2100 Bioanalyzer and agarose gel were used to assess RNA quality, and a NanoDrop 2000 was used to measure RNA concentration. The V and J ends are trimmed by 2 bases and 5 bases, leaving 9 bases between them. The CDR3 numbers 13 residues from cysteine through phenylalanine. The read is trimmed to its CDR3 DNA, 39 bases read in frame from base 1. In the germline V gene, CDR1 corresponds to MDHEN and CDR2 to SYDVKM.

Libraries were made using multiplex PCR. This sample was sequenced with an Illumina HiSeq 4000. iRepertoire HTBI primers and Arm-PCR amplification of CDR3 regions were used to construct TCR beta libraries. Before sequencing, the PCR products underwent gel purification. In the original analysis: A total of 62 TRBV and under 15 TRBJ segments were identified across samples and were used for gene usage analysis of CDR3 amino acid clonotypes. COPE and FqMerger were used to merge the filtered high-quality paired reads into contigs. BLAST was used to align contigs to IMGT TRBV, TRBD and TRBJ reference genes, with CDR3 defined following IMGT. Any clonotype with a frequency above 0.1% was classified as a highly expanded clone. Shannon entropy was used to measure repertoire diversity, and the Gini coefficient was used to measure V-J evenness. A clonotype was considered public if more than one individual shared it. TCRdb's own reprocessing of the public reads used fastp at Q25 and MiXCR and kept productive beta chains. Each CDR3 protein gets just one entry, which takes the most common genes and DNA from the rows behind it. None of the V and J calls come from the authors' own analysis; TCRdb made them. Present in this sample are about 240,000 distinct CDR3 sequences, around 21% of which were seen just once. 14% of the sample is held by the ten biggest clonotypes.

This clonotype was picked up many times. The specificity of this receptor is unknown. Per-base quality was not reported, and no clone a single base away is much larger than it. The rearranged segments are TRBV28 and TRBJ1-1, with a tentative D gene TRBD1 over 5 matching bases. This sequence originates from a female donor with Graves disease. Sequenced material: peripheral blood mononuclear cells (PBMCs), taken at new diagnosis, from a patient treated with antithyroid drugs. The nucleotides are TGTGCCAGCAGTTTAGGGGCTATGACTGAAGCTTTCTTT. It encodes CASSLGAMTEAFF.